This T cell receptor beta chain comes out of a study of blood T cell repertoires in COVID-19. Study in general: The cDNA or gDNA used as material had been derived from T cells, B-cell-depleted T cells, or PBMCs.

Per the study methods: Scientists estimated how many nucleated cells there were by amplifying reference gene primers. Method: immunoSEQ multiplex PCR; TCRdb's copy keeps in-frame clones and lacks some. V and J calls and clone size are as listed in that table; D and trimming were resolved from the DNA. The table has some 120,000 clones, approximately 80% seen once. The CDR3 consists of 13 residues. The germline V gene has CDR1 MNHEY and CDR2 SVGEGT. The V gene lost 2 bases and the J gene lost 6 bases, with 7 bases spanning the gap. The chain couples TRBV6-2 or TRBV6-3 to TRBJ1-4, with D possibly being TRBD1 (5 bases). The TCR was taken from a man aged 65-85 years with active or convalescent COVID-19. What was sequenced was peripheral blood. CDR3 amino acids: CASSYRGYEKLFF. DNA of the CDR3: TGTGCCAGCAGTTACCGGGGGTATGAAAAACTGTTTTTT.